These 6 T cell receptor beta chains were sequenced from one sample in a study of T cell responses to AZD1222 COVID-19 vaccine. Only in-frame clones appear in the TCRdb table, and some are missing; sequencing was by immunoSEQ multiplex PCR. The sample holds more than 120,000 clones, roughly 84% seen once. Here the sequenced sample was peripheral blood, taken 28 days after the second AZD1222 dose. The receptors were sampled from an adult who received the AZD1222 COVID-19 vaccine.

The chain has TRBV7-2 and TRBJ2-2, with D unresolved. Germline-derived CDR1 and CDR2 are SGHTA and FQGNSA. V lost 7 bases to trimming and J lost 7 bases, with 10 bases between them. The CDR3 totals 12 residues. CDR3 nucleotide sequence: TGTGCCAGCAAAGGGCCGGGCGGGGAGCTGTTTTTT. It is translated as CASKGPGGELFF.

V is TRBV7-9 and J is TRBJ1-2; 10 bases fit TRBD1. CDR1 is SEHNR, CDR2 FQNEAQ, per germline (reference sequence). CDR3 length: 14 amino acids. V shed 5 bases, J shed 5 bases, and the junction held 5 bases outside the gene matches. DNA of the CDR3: TGTGCCAGCAGCCGACAGGGGGCAGAGTATGGCTACACCTTC. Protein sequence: CASSRQGAEYGYTF.

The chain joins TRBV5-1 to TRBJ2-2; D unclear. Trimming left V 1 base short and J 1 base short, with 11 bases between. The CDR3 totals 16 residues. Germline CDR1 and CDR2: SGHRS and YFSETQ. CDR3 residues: CASSLLDLQNTGELFF. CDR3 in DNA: TGCGCCAGCAGCTTGTTGGACCTCCAGAACACCGGGGAGCTGTTTTTT.

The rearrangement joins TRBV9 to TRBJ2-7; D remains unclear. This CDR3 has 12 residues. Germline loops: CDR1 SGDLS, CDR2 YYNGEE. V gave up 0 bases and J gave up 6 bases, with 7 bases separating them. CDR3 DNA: TGTGCCAGCAGCGTAGCCAGTGGCGAGCAGTACTTC. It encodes CASSVASGEQYF.

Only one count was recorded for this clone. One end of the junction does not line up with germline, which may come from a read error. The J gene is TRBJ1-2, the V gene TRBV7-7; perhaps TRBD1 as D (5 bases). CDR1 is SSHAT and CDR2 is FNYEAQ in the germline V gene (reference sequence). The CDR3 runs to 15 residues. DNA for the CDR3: TGTGCTAGCAGCCCCCTTGGGGGGTCACACTATGGCTACACCTTC. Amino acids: CASSPLGGSHYGYTF.

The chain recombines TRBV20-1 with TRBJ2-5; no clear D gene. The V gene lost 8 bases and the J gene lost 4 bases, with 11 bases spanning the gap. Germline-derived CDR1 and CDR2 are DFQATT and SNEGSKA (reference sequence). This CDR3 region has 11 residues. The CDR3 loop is CSLRSLETQYF. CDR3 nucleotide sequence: TGCAGTCTTCGGAGCCTAGAGACCCAGTACTTC.